Below, 25 T cell receptor beta chains from the same sample are listed, as sequenced in a study of cytomegalovirus exposure and HLA in healthy donors (dated by TCRdb to about 2017). Libraries were made using the immunoSEQ multiplex PCR assay. A mixture of 60 forward primers for TCR Vbeta segments and 13 reverse primers for TCR Jbeta segments was used in the multiplex PCR. The source is immuneACCESS, and TCRdb retained only in-frame sequences with V and J called. Part of the clones is not carried over; for the studies checked, unresolved V genes explain less than half of this, and the remainder is unexplained. Recorded for this sample are over 150,000 clones; about 74% of them occurred a single time. The ten most abundant clones make up 3% to 4% of the sample. Material for sequencing was PBMCs. Every receptor here comes from a woman in her thirties or forties in good health and CMV-seronegative.

The gene calls are TRBV6-6 and TRBJ2-7; 10 bases are shared with TRBD2. The V and J ends lost 0 bases and 2 bases, in that order; junction bases with no gene match: 4. The germline V gene has CDR1 MNHNY and CDR2 SVGAGI (reference sequence). This CDR3 is 16 amino acids long. The CDR3 sequence is CASSYSGAGGAYEQYF. The DNA of the CDR3 is TGTGCCAGCAGTTACTCGGGAGCGGGAGGGGCCTACGAGCAGTACTTC.

The rearrangement uses TRBV29-1 and TRBJ2-5, with a tentative D call TRBD1 (6 bases). The CDR3 contains 16 residues. CDR1 and CDR2 (germline): SQVTM, ANQGSEA. Trimming took 7 bases from V and 1 from J, leaving 22 bases between them. This CDR3 reads CSAQGGGRFVQETQYF. The CDR3 nucleotides read TGCAGCGCCCAGGGTGGGGGCCGGTTTGTCCAAGAGACCCAGTACTTC.

The chain uses TRBV5-1 and TRBJ1-1; D is unclear. The germline V and J ends were trimmed by 0 bases and 8 bases, with 17 bases remaining between them. Germline V lookup: CDR1 SGHRS, CDR2 YFSETQ. The CDR3 loop spans 15 amino acids. DNA of the CDR3: TGCGCCAGCAGCTTGGAATCGGCCGGAGCCCCCGAAGCTTTCTTT. Translated, it gives CASSLESAGAPEAFF. Based on the CDR3 plus reference TRBV5-1 and TRBJ1-1, the full variable domain is KAGVTQTPRYLIKTRGQQVTLSCSPISGHRSVSWYQQTPGQGLQFLFEYFSETQRNKGNFPGRFSGRQFSNSRSEMNVSTLELGDSALYLCASSLESAGAPEAFFGQGTRLTVV.

The chain employs TRBV7-6 and TRBJ1-1, with a possible D match to TRBD1 (5 bases). V was clipped by 5 bases and J by 1 base, with 11 bases between them. CDR3 length equals 14 residues. CDR1 is SGHVS and CDR2 is FNYEAQ in the germline V gene. In nucleotides, the CDR3 is TGTGCCAGCAGCCAGGGCTTGGGGAACACTGAAGCTTTCTTT. Its translation is CASSQGLGNTEAFF. Full variable domain (remainder filled in from reference TRBV7-6 and TRBJ1-1): GAGVSQSPRYKVTKRGQDVALRCDPISGHVSLYWYRQALGQGPEFLTYFNYEAQQDKSGLPNDRFSAERPEGSISTLTIQRTEQRDSAMYRCASSQGLGNTEAFFGQGTRLTVV.

V gene TRBV7-9 combines with J gene TRBJ1-1; D unresolved. V lost 1 base and J 4 bases, leaving 4 bases between the germline ends. Germline CDR1 reads SEHNR; CDR2 reads FQNEAQ (reference sequence). CDR3 length equals 12 residues. The CDR3 is CASSLGPTEAFF. CDR3 sequence (DNA): TGTGCCAGCAGCTTAGGGCCCACTGAAGCTTTCTTT.

The rearrangement links TRBV10-3 to TRBJ1-1, with 8 nucleotides matching TRBD1. This CDR3 has 13 amino acids. V shed 10 bases and J 4 bases; nucleotides not matched to a gene: 8. Per the germline V gene, CDR1 is ENHRY and CDR2 is SYGVKD. CDR3 region: CATFTGGGTEAFF. For the CDR3, the DNA is TGTGCCACCTTTACAGGGGGAGGCACTGAAGCTTTCTTT.

This chain joins TRBV27 and TRBJ2-1; perhaps TRBD1 as D (6 bases). V was trimmed by 2 bases and J by 4 bases, leaving 12 bases between them. This CDR3 spans 15 amino acids. CDR1 and CDR2 (germline): MNHEY, SMNVEV (reference sequence). The CDR3 loop is CASSLRGRGYNEQFF. In DNA form, the CDR3 reads TGTGCCAGCAGTTTAAGGGGCAGGGGATACAATGAGCAGTTCTTC.

In this sample, this clone turned up once. The chain links TRBV5-1 to TRBJ2-7, with TRBD1 identical over 9 bases. From germline, CDR1 is SGHRS and CDR2 YFSETQ. V dropped 6 bases and J dropped 6; count of bases not matched to a gene: 10. This CDR3 is 14 amino acids long. CDR3 bases: TGCGCCAGCAAAGTGTGGGACAGGGTGGCCGAGCAGTACTTC. The encoded protein is CASKVWDRVAEQYF.

J is TRBJ1-1 and V is TRBV7-9; D is perhaps TRBD1 (6 bases). CDR3 length: 15 residues. CDR1 is SEHNR and CDR2 is FQNEAQ in the germline V gene (reference sequence). V lost 5 bases and J lost 4, with 17 bases in between. The CDR3 region is CASSGGGGAGTEAFF. Written as DNA, the CDR3 is TGTGCCAGCAGCGGGGGCGGGGGCGCGGGCACTGAAGCTTTCTTT.

The rearrangement joins TRBV5-1 to TRBJ1-2; D is perhaps TRBD1 (6 bases). This CDR3 has 17 amino acids. The V gene lost 3 bases and the J gene lost 4 bases, with 22 bases spanning the gap. Germline V gene data show CDR1 as SGHRS and CDR2 as YFSETQ. CDR3 loop: CASSSGLRPGAFYGYTF. In DNA form, the CDR3 reads TGCGCCAGCAGCTCTGGCCTACGGCCAGGGGCGTTCTATGGCTACACCTTC.

The CDR3 region is CASSATGGAVNTGELFF. The CDR3 DNA follows: TGTGCCAGCAGCGCAACAGGGGGCGCGGTCAACACCGGGGAGCTGTTTTTT. This sequence joins TRBV9 and TRBJ2-2; 9 bases agree with TRBD1. The CDR3 extends over 17 amino acids. The V segment lost 3 bases and the J segment 2 bases; nucleotides outside the gene matches: 8. Per the germline V gene, CDR1 is SGDLS and CDR2 is YYNGEE. Full variable domain (missing parts from reference TRBV9 and TRBJ2-2): DSGVTQTPKHLITATGQRVTLRCSPRSGDLSVYWYQQSLDQGLQFLIQYYNGEERAKGNILERFSAQQFPDLHSELNLSSLELGDSALYFCASSATGGAVNTGELFFGEGSRLTVL.

The chain combines TRBV5-6 with TRBJ2-7, with 14 bases matching TRBD2. The CDR3 totals 16 residues. J was trimmed by 6 bases and V by 3 bases; bases with no gene match: 8. Germline assignment: CDR1 SGHDT and CDR2 YYEEEE. CDR3 coding DNA: TGTGCCAGCAGCTCCCCGTGGACTAGCGGGGGGAGCGAGCAGTACTTC. The encoded protein is CASSSPWTSGGSEQYF.

The chain carries TRBV5-1 and TRBJ2-2; 8 bases fit TRBD1. V was clipped by 5 bases and J by 1 base; unmatched bases: 4. Germline V gene sequence: CDR1 SGHRS, CDR2 YFSETQ. The CDR3 runs to 15 residues. In DNA, the CDR3 is TGCGCCAGCAGGACAGGGGCTGTGAACACCGGGGAGCTGTTTTTT. Protein sequence: CASRTGAVNTGELFF.

V is TRBV7-9 and J is TRBJ2-3; D uncertain. Germline V gene data show CDR1 as SEHNR and CDR2 as FQNEAQ (reference sequence). The CDR3 spans 15 residues. The V and J ends lost 4 bases and 5 bases respectively, with 16 bases between them. In nucleotides, the CDR3 is TGTGCCAGCAGCTCGTCGCAAGAGGAGCTAGATACGCAGTATTTT. As protein: CASSSSQEELDTQYF.

This chain joins TRBV7-8 and TRBJ1-6, with D unresolved. V was shortened by 0 bases and J by 14 bases, with 17 bases between the two germline ends. The CDR3 consists of 15 residues. Germline V CDR1 and CDR2: SGHVS, FQNEAQ. The DNA for the CDR3 is TGTGCCAGCAGCTTAGCGGCAGCGCCCTTGGAGGCCCTCCACTTT. Translation: CASSLAAAPLEALHF.

The chain links TRBV2 to TRBJ2-1; TRBD1 agrees at 8 bases. CDR3 size: 14 residues. Trimming removed 5 bases from V and 5 bases from J; junction bases left unmatched: 5. From germline, CDR1 is SNHLY and CDR2 FYNNEI. The CDR3 loop is CASSLRDRHNEQFF. The DNA of the CDR3 is TGTGCCAGCAGTTTACGGGACAGGCACAATGAGCAGTTCTTC.

The chain is built from TRBV6-6 and TRBJ1-1; D is possibly TRBD1 (5 bases). The CDR3 is 13 residues long. Per the germline V gene, CDR1 is MNHNY and CDR2 is SVGAGI (reference sequence). The ends were cut back, 8 bases at V and 5 bases at J, with 15 bases in the middle. The CDR3 here is CASGFNGGTEAFF. CDR3 in DNA: TGTGCCAGCGGGTTCAATGGGGGGACTGAAGCTTTCTTT.

This clone was seen a handful of times. This sequence joins TRBV6-5 and TRBJ2-1; D call uncertain. Germline values: CDR1 MNHEY, CDR2 SVGAGI. V dropped 0 bases and J dropped 6 bases, with 12 bases sitting between them. This CDR3 has 15 amino acids. CDR3 protein: CASSYSSNSPNEQFF. The CDR3 coding sequence is TGTGCCAGCAGTTACTCGTCCAACAGCCCCAATGAGCAGTTCTTC.

V is TRBV10-3 and J is TRBJ2-1; D may be TRBD1 (6 bases). This CDR3 is built from 14 residues. Deletions cut 1 base from V and 8 bases from J, with 12 bases between. CDR1 and CDR2 (germline): ENHRY, SYGVKD. CDR3 coding DNA: TGTGCCATCAGTGAGTTTAGACAGGAGGATGAGCAGTTCTTC. It codes for CAISEFRQEDEQFF.

This clone was detected a few times. The chain couples TRBV5-1 to TRBJ1-1, with a weak D call TRBD1 (5 bases). Germline V gene lookup returns CDR1 SGHRS and CDR2 YFSETQ. The ends were cut back, 2 bases at V and 4 bases at J, with 9 bases in the middle. The CDR3 has 13 residues. The CDR3 region is CASSLGEITEAFF. CDR3 sequence (DNA): TGCGCCAGCAGCTTAGGGGAAATCACTGAAGCTTTCTTT.

The V call is TRBV5-1, the J call TRBJ2-7; 10 positions agree with TRBD1. This CDR3 contains 14 residues. Trimming removed 4 bases from V and 4 bases from J; junction bases left unmatched: 5. Germline V gene lookup returns CDR1 SGHRS and CDR2 YFSETQ. CDR3 in amino acids: CASSPGQGGYEQYF. The CDR3 nucleotides are TGCGCCAGCAGCCCAGGACAGGGGGGATACGAGCAGTACTTC.

In its sample, this clone was seen a few times. V gene TRBV5-6 combines with J gene TRBJ2-7; TRBD2 might be the D (7 bases). The V gene lost 2 bases and the J gene lost 4 bases, with 16 bases spanning the gap. This CDR3 is 15 amino acids long. Germline CDR1 and CDR2: SGHDT and YYEEEE. The CDR3 spells CASSFGRGAGYEQYF. CDR3 coding DNA: TGTGCCAGCAGCTTTGGTCGGGGGGCAGGGTACGAGCAGTACTTC. The full variable domain, completed using reference TRBV5-6 and TRBJ2-7, is DAGVTQSPTHLIKTRGQQVTLRCSPKSGHDTVSWYQQALGQGPQFIFQYYEEEERQRGNFPDRFSGHQFPNYSSELNVNALLLGDSALYLCASSFGRGAGYEQYFGPGTRLTVT.

The rearrangement uses TRBV7-8 and TRBJ2-1; 11 bases fit TRBD2. Losses at the gene ends were 2 bases for V and 8 bases for J; bases not matched to a gene: 8. This CDR3 region has 16 residues. Germline V lookup: CDR1 SGHVS, CDR2 FQNEAQ. The CDR3 DNA is TGTGCCAGCAGCTTAAGGAGTAGCGGGGGGGCGGATGAGCAGTTCTTC. It encodes CASSLRSSGGADEQFF.

The CDR3 sequence: CASSLDAGGAEAFF. DNA for the CDR3: TGTGCCAGCAGCTTAGACGCAGGAGGCGCTGAAGCTTTCTTT. The rearrangement links TRBV7-9 to TRBJ1-1; D uncertain. Trimming left V 1 base short and J 6 bases short, with 12 bases between. Germline CDR1 and CDR2: SEHNR and FQNEAQ (reference sequence). CDR3 length equals 14 residues.

V usage is TRBV11-2 and J usage is TRBJ2-1, with 11 bases fitting TRBD2. In germline, CDR1 is SGHAT, CDR2 FQNNGV. CDR3 length: 15 residues. The V gene end was trimmed by 4 bases and the J gene end by 8 bases; junction bases not matched to a gene: 7. CDR3 amino acids: CASSSLAGGPDEQFF. The CDR3 region has the DNA TGTGCCAGCAGCTCCTTAGCGGGAGGGCCAGATGAGCAGTTCTTC.